Presented here are 31 T cell receptor beta chains from one specimen sequenced in a study of blood T cell repertoires in COVID-19. Some clones are missing from TCRdb's copy, which holds only in-frame ones; the method was immunoSEQ multiplex PCR. The sample holds fewer than 85,000 clones; 73% are singletons and the top ten take approximately 20%. Sequenced input: peripheral blood. Receptor source: a man between 60 and 70 years old with acute or convalescent COVID-19.

The V call is TRBV2, the J call TRBJ2-3; 9 bases align to TRBD1. The length of the CDR3 is 14 residues. Germline V gene sequence: CDR1 SNHLY, CDR2 FYNNEI. Trimming removed 6 bases from V and 2 bases from J; junction bases left unmatched: 3. CDR3 region: CASSRDRDTDTQYF. CDR3 DNA: TGTGCCAGCAGCCGGGACAGGGACACAGATACGCAGTATTTT.

This clone was counted ten times or more. J is TRBJ1-6 and V is TRBV7-9, with a weak D call TRBD1 (5 bases). The germline V gene has CDR1 SEHNR and CDR2 FQNEAQ (reference sequence). Trimming took off 5 bases at V and 8 bases at J, with 10 bases between the two ends. The CDR3 extends over 13 amino acids. Here the CDR3 reads CASSQGGDSPLHF. For the CDR3, the DNA is TGTGCCAGCAGCCAGGGAGGGGATTCACCCCTCCACTTT.

J is TRBJ2-2 and V is TRBV28; D remains ambiguous. The CDR3 length is 13 residues. The germline V gene encodes CDR1 MDHEN and CDR2 SYDVKM. V shed 6 bases and J shed 4 bases, with 9 bases lying between them. The CDR3 coding sequence is TGTGCCAGCAGAAGAGCGAGCACCGGGGAGCTGTTTTTT. Its translation: CASRRASTGELFF.

The chain has TRBV6-5 and TRBJ2-3, with 8 bases identical to TRBD2. Looked up from germline, CDR1 is MNHEY and CDR2 is SVGAGI. The CDR3 contains 14 residues. V was pared by 5 bases and J by 2 bases, with 3 bases of the junction left unmatched. The CDR3 nucleotides are TGTGCCAGCAGTCTTAGCGGGGACACAGATACGCAGTATTTT. Its protein is CASSLSGDTDTQYF.

This clone was detected a few times. The chain combines TRBV2 with TRBJ1-1; 8 bases are a match to TRBD1. Germline values: CDR1 SNHLY, CDR2 FYNNEI. Trimming took 3 bases from V and 5 from J; bases not matched to a gene: 14. The CDR3 consists of 17 residues. Here the CDR3 reads CASSDPSLLQGDTEAFF. DNA for the CDR3: TGTGCCAGCAGTGACCCCTCCCTGCTACAGGGGGATACTGAAGCTTTCTTT.

The chain employs TRBV6-6 and TRBJ2-7, with D maybe TRBD2 (5 bases). The CDR3 loop spans 12 amino acids. Germline V gene sequence: CDR1 MNHNY, CDR2 SVGAGI (reference sequence). The ends were cut back, 8 bases at V and 1 base at J, with 9 bases in the middle. The CDR3 loop is CASRESSYEQYF. The CDR3 DNA reads TGTGCCAGCCGGGAAAGTTCCTACGAGCAGTACTTC.

This clone was observed a single time. J is TRBJ1-4 and V is TRBV5-1; D may be TRBD1 (5 bases). The V gene lost 4 bases and the J gene lost 0 bases, with 13 bases spanning the gap. The CDR3 covers 16 residues. The germline V gene has CDR1 SGHRS and CDR2 YFSETQ. Here the CDR3 reads CASSPGGIATNEKLFF. Written as DNA, the CDR3 is TGCGCCAGCAGCCCGGGGGGGATTGCAACTAATGAAAAACTGTTTTTT.

The rearrangement links TRBV18 to TRBJ1-1, with 7 bases lining up with TRBD1. The V segment lost 4 bases and the J segment 3 bases; nucleotides outside the gene matches: 5. This CDR3 comprises 14 residues. Germline assignment: CDR1 KGHSH and CDR2 LQKENI. The CDR3 region is CASSLPQGDTEAFF. The DNA for the CDR3 is TGTGCCAGCTCACTCCCTCAGGGGGACACTGAAGCTTTCTTT.

The chain links TRBV12-5 to TRBJ1-3; no clear D gene. V was cut by 0 bases and J by 0 bases, with 12 bases left in between. The CDR3 sequence is 17 residues long. CDR1 is LGHNT and CDR2 is FRNRAP in the germline V gene. DNA of the CDR3: TGTGCTAGTGGTTTGGTACTCTCGCGGGACTCTGGAAACACCATATATTTT. This sequence encodes CASGLVLSRDSGNTIYF.

This clone was detected a few times. This CDR3 is also generated by other DNA sequences in the sample. The chain recombines TRBV6-2 or TRBV6-3 with TRBJ1-1; a weak D match, TRBD1 (6 bases). The CDR3 extends over 13 amino acids. V shed 3 bases and J shed 6 bases, with 11 bases lying between them. Germline V gene lookup returns CDR1 MNHEY and CDR2 SVGEGT. The CDR3 DNA sequence: TGTGCCAGCAGTTATCGGGGGGCAGCTGAAGCTTTCTTT. Amino acid sequence: CASSYRGAAEAFF.

This rearrangement joins TRBV5-1 to TRBJ2-3, with 8 bases identical to TRBD1. This CDR3 is built from 15 residues. Per the germline V gene, CDR1 is SGHRS and CDR2 is YFSETQ. Germline trimming cut 2 bases from V and 3 bases from J; bases unmatched to any gene: 5. CDR3 in amino acids: CASSLVYRGTDTQYF. DNA for the CDR3: TGCGCCAGCAGCTTAGTTTACAGGGGGACAGATACGCAGTATTTT.

Written as DNA, the CDR3 is TGTGCCAGCACAACCGGGACAGGGGGCGCGTACGAGCAGTACTTC. Its translation: CASTTGTGGAYEQYF. The J gene is TRBJ2-7, the V gene TRBV9; 12 nucleotides align to TRBD1. There are 15 residues in the CDR3. The V segment lost 6 bases and the J segment 4 bases; nucleotides outside the gene matches: 8. Germline lookup yields CDR1 SGDLS and CDR2 YYNGEE.

The genes are TRBV3-1 (or the pseudogene TRBV3-2) and TRBJ1-2; no clear D gene. V lost 0 bases and J lost 8, with 13 bases in between. Germline V lookup: CDR1 LGHDT, CDR2 YNNKEL (reference sequence). The CDR3 has 14 residues. Here the CDR3 DNA reads TGTGCCAGCAGCCAAGATGAGCCGTTGTGGGGCTACACCTTC. This sequence encodes CASSQDEPLWGYTF.

Ten or more counts support this clone. This sequence joins TRBV12-3 or TRBV12-4 and TRBJ1-6, with D hard to call. CDR3 length equals 13 residues. The V and J ends lost 5 bases and 10 bases respectively, with 12 bases between them. The CDR3 here is CASSRAEGSPLHF. In DNA form, the CDR3 reads TGTGCCAGCAGTCGGGCCGAGGGATCACCCCTCCACTTT.

The rearrangement joins TRBV10-3 to TRBJ1-5; 7 bases map to TRBD1. The germline CDR1 and CDR2 sequences are ENHRY and SYGVKD. The V segment lost 6 bases and the J segment 6 bases; nucleotides outside the gene matches: 14. The CDR3 has 16 residues. The CDR3 here is CAISRGDRDHAQPQHF. CDR3 nucleotides: TGTGCCATCAGCAGGGGCGACAGGGATCATGCTCAGCCCCAGCATTTT.

V and J are TRBV10-1 and TRBJ2-7; 9 bases are a match to TRBD1. The germline gives CDR1 WNHNN, CDR2 SYGVQD (reference sequence). The CDR3 sequence is 11 residues long. In DNA, the CDR3 is TGCGCGGAGGGGACAGGGTCCGAGCAGTACGTC. Protein: CAEGTGSEQYV.

This clone occurred a few times. The chain recombines TRBV5-1 with TRBJ2-1; perhaps TRBD2 as D (5 bases). The V gene lost 0 bases and the J gene lost 7 bases, with 8 bases spanning the gap. This CDR3 has 13 residues. The germline gives CDR1 SGHRS, CDR2 YFSETQ. The CDR3 region has the DNA TGCGCCAGCAGCTTGGGGCTAGCAAATGAGCAGTTCTTC. It translates to CASSLGLANEQFF. Looking up the rest from reference TRBV5-1 and TRBJ2-1 gives the full variable domain: KAGVTQTPRYLIKTRGQQVTLSCSPISGHRSVSWYQQTPGQGLQFLFEYFSETQRNKGNFPGRFSGRQFSNSRSEMNVSTLELGDSALYLCASSLGLANEQFFGPGTRLTVL.

The chain employs TRBV5-1 and TRBJ2-7, with TRBD1 matching over 8 bases. J lost 3 bases, V lost 5 bases, and 10 bases had no gene match. The CDR3 covers 15 residues. CDR1 is SGHRS and CDR2 is YFSETQ in the germline V gene. The CDR3 reads CASSIDRGEFYEQYF. The CDR3 DNA follows: TGCGCCAGCAGTATAGACAGGGGCGAATTCTACGAGCAGTACTTC.

The chain links TRBV5-1 to TRBJ2-4; 10 bases line up with TRBD1. The V gene end was trimmed by 3 bases and the J gene end by 0 bases; junction bases not matched to a gene: 6. Germline values: CDR1 SGHRS, CDR2 YFSETQ. CDR3 length: 17 residues. The CDR3 sequence: CASSSRDRGIAKNIQYF. The CDR3 DNA reads TGCGCCAGCAGCTCCCGGGACAGGGGTATAGCCAAAAACATTCAGTACTTC.

CDR3 protein: CASSQEGLAGTSSYNEQFF. The CDR3 DNA is TGCGCCAGCAGCCAAGAAGGGCTAGCGGGGACGAGCTCCTACAATGAGCAGTTCTTC. V and J are TRBV4-1 and TRBJ2-1; 9 bases fit TRBD2. Germline CDR1 reads MGHRA; CDR2 reads YSYEKL. The junction had 9 bases not matched to a gene; V was cut back by 0 bases and J by 0 bases. The CDR3 extends over 19 amino acids.

The V gene is TRBV6-2 or TRBV6-3, the J gene TRBJ2-7; no reliable D call. Germline V gives CDR1 MNHEY, CDR2 SVGEGT. V lost 1 base, J lost 0 bases, and 10 bases lay in between. The length of the CDR3 is 15 residues. The CDR3 loop is CASSYLAESSYEQYV. CDR3 sequence (DNA): TGTGCCAGCAGTTACTTGGCGGAAAGCTCCTACGAGCAGTACGTC.

V and J are TRBV7-9 and TRBJ2-5; 9 nucleotides agree with TRBD1. There are 15 residues in the CDR3. V lost 7 bases and J lost 3; bases outside the gene matches: 9. Germline lookup yields CDR1 SEHNR and CDR2 FQNEAQ (reference sequence). CDR3: CASTAGQGEKETQYF. The CDR3 coding sequence is TGTGCCAGCACCGCGGGACAGGGCGAAAAAGAGACCCAGTACTTC.

The CDR3 nucleotides are TGTGCCAGCAGCCATGGAGGGGGGACTAGCGGGAGTGTTACGCAGTATTTT. Its protein product is CASSHGGGTSGSVTQYF. The chain uses TRBV14 and TRBJ2-3, with 14 bases aligning to TRBD2. The CDR3 sequence is 17 residues long. V shed 3 bases and J 8 bases; nucleotides not matched to a gene: 10. Germline V lookup: CDR1 SGHDN, CDR2 FVKESK.

The chain is built from TRBV4-2 and TRBJ2-3, with TRBD2 matching 12 bases. Germline CDR1 LGHNA, CDR2 YNFKEQ. The CDR3 is 19 amino acids. Unmatched junction bases numbered 12, after V lost 4 bases and J lost 1 base. The CDR3 DNA reads as TGTGCCAGCAGCCGGAAAGGGCCTAGCGGGAGGGGGGGCACAGATACGCAGTATTTT. It yields the protein CASSRKGPSGRGGTDTQYF.

CDR3 sequence (DNA): TGTGCCAGCAGCCAAAACAGGGGGAGCTTCGTCGGAAACACCATATATTTT. This sequence encodes CASSQNRGSFVGNTIYF. The genes are TRBV14 and TRBJ1-3; 8 bases fit TRBD1. Germline V gene lookup returns CDR1 SGHDN and CDR2 FVKESK. V trimming: 2 bases; J trimming: 4 bases; junction bases outside the gene matches: 10. CDR3 size: 17 residues.

The chain joins TRBV5-6 to TRBJ2-5; 11 nucleotides align to TRBD2. The CDR3 covers 17 residues. Germline V gives CDR1 SGHDT, CDR2 YYEEEE. The V gene end was trimmed by 1 base and the J gene end by 3 bases; junction bases not matched to a gene: 8. The CDR3 sequence is CASSLSSGGTIKETQYF. CDR3 in DNA: TGTGCCAGCAGCTTGTCTAGCGGGGGGACAATAAAAGAGACCCAGTACTTC.

V usage is TRBV7-6 and J usage is TRBJ2-7; TRBD1 agrees at 7 bases. The V and J ends lost 1 base and 3 bases, in that order; junction bases with no gene match: 6. There are 15 residues in the CDR3. Germline V CDR1 and CDR2: SGHVS, FNYEAQ. The CDR3 nucleotides read TGTGCCAGCAGCTTAGGGGACGGGGACAGCTACGAGCAGTACGTC. Translated, it gives CASSLGDGDSYEQYV.

The chain recombines TRBV5-1 with TRBJ1-1; the D is unclear. The CDR3 covers 11 residues. Germline-derived CDR1 and CDR2 are SGHRS and YFSETQ. The V gene lost 6 bases and the J gene lost 2 bases, with 5 bases spanning the gap. This chain's CDR3 is CASKYNTEAFF. DNA of the CDR3: TGCGCCAGCAAATATAACACTGAAGCTTTCTTT.

The gene calls are TRBV4-1 and TRBJ2-5; 10 nucleotides line up with TRBD2. The CDR3 is 16 amino acids. V shed 6 bases and J 4 bases; nucleotides not matched to a gene: 11. Germline V gene lookup returns CDR1 MGHRA and CDR2 YSYEKL. DNA for the CDR3: TGCGCCAGCAGACAGGGCCCTCTAGCGGGGGTAGAGACCCAGTACTTC. This sequence encodes CASRQGPLAGVETQYF.

The rearrangement joins TRBV3-1 (or the pseudogene TRBV3-2) to TRBJ2-5, with 7 bases identical to TRBD2. The junction had 6 bases not matched to a gene; V was cut back by 4 bases and J by 4 bases. Looked up from germline, CDR1 is LGHDT and CDR2 is YNNKEL (reference sequence). The CDR3 is 14 residues long. The CDR3 DNA reads TGTGCCAGCAGCCTCGGGACTATGGCAGAGACCCAGTACTTC. This gives the protein CASSLGTMAETQYF.

The V gene is TRBV5-3, the J gene TRBJ2-7; 8 bases agree with TRBD2. TRBV5-3 qualifies as an ORF whose function is uncertain. There are 16 residues in the CDR3. V lost 3 bases and J lost 6; bases outside the gene matches: 14. CDR3 in amino acids: CARSSYTFPGLGEQYV. The CDR3 DNA reads as TGTGCCAGAAGCTCTTACACCTTTCCGGGACTAGGCGAGCAGTACGTC.